This T cell receptor beta chain was recovered during a study of blood T cell repertoires in COVID-19. Study in general: The United States, Italy and Spain supplied acute and convalescent COVID-19 samples. T cells, B-cell-depleted T cells, or PBMCs supplied cDNA or gDNA.

The CDR3 consists of 14 residues. Germline loops: CDR1 SGHTA, CDR2 FQGTGA. J gave up 5 bases and V 2 bases, and 3 bases lay outside the gene matches. In the authors' methods: Estimation of nucleated cell counts was performed using reference gene primer amplification. Repertoires were generated with immunoSEQ multiplex PCR, while TCRdb's copy carries only in-frame clones and drops some. For V, J and clone size, that table is used; D and trimming come from the DNA. Of 300,000 to 400,000 clones listed, 65% to 90% are singletons. The study recruited people aged roughly 18 to 89 years across some 23 US areas.

The receptor was derived from a woman aged 40-49 years with acute COVID-19. The chain recombines TRBV7-3 with TRBJ2-1; 7 bases are a match to TRBD2. What was sequenced was PBMCs or T cells enriched from blood (not recorded which). The chain's CDR3 is CASSLAGVDNEQFF. The CDR3 DNA reads as TGTGCCAGCAGCTTAGCGGGAGTGGACAATGAGCAGTTCTTC. Based on the CDR3 plus reference TRBV7-3 and TRBJ2-1, the full variable domain is GAGVSQTPSNKVTEKGKYVELRCDPISGHTALYWYRQSLGQGPEFLIYFQGTGAADDSGLPNDRFFAVRPEGSVSTLKIQRTERGDSAVYLCASSLAGVDNEQFFGPGTRLTVL.